A single sample gave rise to the 22 T cell receptor beta chains below, sequenced in a study of shared clonotypes between healthy human individuals. TCRdb's copy holds only in-frame clones and misses some; the assay was immunoSEQ multiplex PCR. The sample includes more than 550,000 clones, 90% of them seen just once. The sample comprised memory CD8+ T cells from PBMCs. Subset reported: CD45RO+ cells pooled with CCR7-negative TemRA cells. The receptors come from a man younger than 35 in good health. Some clones in this sample may be carry-over from other donors' samples.

This chain links TRBV5-6 with TRBJ2-7; TRBD2 matches 8 bases. This CDR3 is built from 12 residues. Germline assignment: CDR1 SGHDT and CDR2 YYEEEE. V gave up 6 bases and J gave up 5 bases; unmatched junction bases: 4. The DNA for the CDR3 is TGTGCCAGCACCACGGGAGGGCACGAGCAGTACTTC. Translated: CASTTGGHEQYF.

This chain connects TRBV29-1 to TRBJ2-6, with 9 bases that match TRBD1. The CDR3 contains 15 residues. Germline V CDR1 and CDR2: SQVTM, ANQGSEA. The junction had 6 bases not matched to a gene; V was cut back by 7 bases and J by 2 bases. In DNA form, the CDR3 reads TGCAGCGCCACACAGGGGGCGGCTGGGGCCAACGTCCTGACTTTC. It is translated as CSATQGAAGANVLTF.

About this clone itself: This sample includes further DNA sequences coding for the same CDR3. The chain links TRBV15 to TRBJ1-1; perhaps TRBD1 as D (5 bases). Trimming removed 1 base from V and 1 base from J, with 7 bases in between. Per the germline V gene, CDR1 is LNHNV and CDR2 is YYDKDF (reference sequence). CDR3 length: 14 residues. This CDR3 is CATSRGGENTEAFF. For the CDR3, the DNA is TGTGCCACCAGCAGAGGGGGCGAGAACACTGAAGCTTTCTTT.

V and J are TRBV11-2 and TRBJ2-1; D is ambiguous. The CDR3 extends over 16 amino acids. V was cut by 4 bases and J by 7 bases, with 20 bases left in between. Germline V gene lookup returns CDR1 SGHAT and CDR2 FQNNGV. Here the CDR3 DNA reads TGTGCCAGCAGCTCCGCCTGGAGCAGCCTTTCGAATGAGCAGTTCTTC. Translated: CASSSAWSSLSNEQFF.

The rearrangement links TRBV10-2 to TRBJ2-3; D remains ambiguous. CDR3 length equals 13 residues. V lost 3 bases and J lost 2, with 6 bases in between. Germline V CDR1 and CDR2: WSHSY, SAAADI. CDR3 amino acids: CASSEWDTDTQYF. Written as DNA, the CDR3 is TGCGCCAGCAGTGAATGGGACACAGATACGCAGTATTTT.

This clone came up once. J is TRBJ2-1 and V is TRBV7-3; 10 bases are shared with TRBD2. The V segment lost 5 bases and the J segment 6 bases; nucleotides outside the gene matches: 7. CDR1 is SGHTA, CDR2 FQGTGA, per germline. This CDR3 contains 15 residues. The CDR3 region is CASSTSSGRGNEQFF. DNA for the CDR3: TGTGCCAGCAGCACGAGCAGCGGGAGGGGCAATGAGCAGTTCTTC.

V gene TRBV2 combines with J gene TRBJ2-7, with no clear D. V was clipped by 3 bases and J by 3 bases, with 6 bases between them. Germline CDR1 is SNHLY and CDR2 is FYNNEI. This CDR3 region has 12 residues. CDR3 region: CASSDSDYEQYF. The CDR3 DNA reads TGTGCCAGCAGTGACAGCGACTACGAGCAGTACTTC.

The chain combines TRBV9 with TRBJ2-7; D may be TRBD1 (6 bases). V lost 4 bases and J lost 7, with 15 bases in between. Germline V CDR1 and CDR2: SGDLS, YYNGEE. The CDR3 has 13 residues. The CDR3 nucleotides are TGTGCCAGCAGCCCCCGGACAGCCTTGGAGCAGTACTTC. Its protein is CASSPRTALEQYF.

V usage is TRBV11-2 and J usage is TRBJ2-4; 7 bases fit TRBD2. Germline CDR1 reads SGHAT; CDR2 reads FQNNGV. The J segment lost 11 bases and the V segment lost 5 bases, leaving 6 bases of the junction unmatched. The CDR3 runs 12 residues. CDR3 nucleotides: TGTGCCAGCAGCGTCACTAGCGTTCTTCAGTACTTC. It codes for CASSVTSVLQYF.

The chain combines TRBV6-5 with TRBJ1-1; D gene unclear. V lost 0 bases to trimming and J lost 7 bases, with 15 bases between them. The CDR3 length is 15 residues. The V gene's germline CDR1 is MNHEY and CDR2 SVGAGI. CDR3 sequence reads: CASSYSRGLLYEAFF. The CDR3 coding sequence is TGTGCCAGCAGTTACTCGAGAGGGCTACTCTATGAAGCTTTCTTT.

This clone was picked up a small number of times. J is TRBJ1-2 and V is TRBV30, with 7 bases matching TRBD1. Germline-derived CDR1 and CDR2 are GTSNPN and SVGIG (reference sequence). The V segment lost 7 bases and the J segment 9 bases; nucleotides outside the gene matches: 11. This CDR3 has 12 amino acids. CDR3 residues: CASEFTGASYTF. DNA of the CDR3: TGTGCCTCGGAGTTCACAGGGGCTAGCTACACCTTC.

The chain carries TRBV10-2 and TRBJ2-5; D may be TRBD2 (6 bases). V gave up 2 bases and J gave up 9 bases, with 7 bases separating them. Germline CDR1 and CDR2: WSHSY and SAAADI. The CDR3 contains 11 residues. CDR3 coding DNA: TGCGCCAGCAGTGAGGGCGGGGCCCAGTACTTC. Residues: CASSEGGAQYF.

V gene TRBV9 combines with J gene TRBJ2-5; no reliable D call. Trimming cost V 1 base and J 1 base, with 8 bases left between them. CDR1 and CDR2 from the germline V gene are SGDLS and YYNGEE. This CDR3 region has 14 residues. The CDR3 region has the DNA TGTGCCAGCAGCGTACCCGGCTTCCAAGAGACCCAGTACTTC. Amino acids: CASSVPGFQETQYF.

V usage is TRBV29-1 and J usage is TRBJ2-7; TRBD1 agrees at 8 bases. The CDR3 consists of 14 residues. CDR1 SQVTM and CDR2 ANQGSEA come from the germline V gene. J was trimmed by 4 bases and V by 5 bases; bases with no gene match: 10. The CDR3 nucleotides are TGCAGCGTTATCTCAGGGGGCGCATTTTACGAGCAGTACTTC. Translated: CSVISGGAFYEQYF.

This clone was counted once. The V call is TRBV4-3, the J call TRBJ1-5; 7 nucleotides align to TRBD1. After removal of 0 bases from V and 5 bases from J, the junction contained 4 bases not matched to a gene. Germline CDR1 LGHNA, CDR2 YSLEER. The length of the CDR3 is 15 residues. The CDR3 coding sequence is TGCGCCAGCAGCCAAGATGGACAGGTAGATCAGCCCCAGCATTTT. Encoded protein: CASSQDGQVDQPQHF.

The chain recombines TRBV28 with TRBJ2-1; 11 bases agree with TRBD2. The CDR3 is 16 residues long. Trimming took 5 bases from V and 5 from J; bases not matched to a gene: 8. Germline-derived CDR1 and CDR2 are MDHEN and SYDVKM. CDR3 in amino acids: CASSPPGLAGHNEQFF. In nucleotides, the CDR3 is TGTGCCAGCAGTCCTCCCGGACTAGCGGGCCACAATGAGCAGTTCTTC.

This clone has only one observation. The chain has TRBV7-9 and TRBJ1-4; the D gene is possibly TRBD1 (5 bases). Trimming took off 4 bases at V and 8 bases at J, with 17 bases between the two ends. There are 15 residues in the CDR3. Germline CDR1 is SEHNR and CDR2 is FQNEAQ (reference sequence). DNA for the CDR3: TGTGCCAGCAGCTCACTATCGCAGGGTGGGGAAAAACTGTTTTTT. Its protein product is CASSSLSQGGEKLFF.

The rearrangement uses TRBV18 and TRBJ1-2; 8 nucleotides agree with TRBD1. The CDR3 length is 17 residues. The V gene end was trimmed by 0 bases and the J gene end by 6 bases; junction bases not matched to a gene: 12. Germline V gene sequence: CDR1 KGHSH, CDR2 LQKENI. This CDR3 is CASSPPMSGQAEHGYTF. CDR3 coding DNA: TGTGCCAGCTCACCACCGATGTCGGGACAGGCGGAACATGGCTACACCTTC.

The chain carries TRBV7-9 and TRBJ2-7; perhaps TRBD2 as D (6 bases). Germline V lookup: CDR1 SEHNR, CDR2 FQNEAQ (reference sequence). This CDR3 comprises 17 residues. Trimming shortened V by 4 bases and J by 4 bases, and 23 bases separated the two germline ends. The CDR3 nucleotides read TGTGCCAGCAGCTCTCCCGTCGGGGACTTTCCCTGGTACGAGCAGTACTTC. Protein sequence: CASSSPVGDFPWYEQYF.

This chain links TRBV7-2 with TRBJ2-7, with 8 bases matching TRBD1. V lost 1 base to trimming and J lost 4 bases; unmatched junction nucleotides: 0. The germline V gene has CDR1 SGHTA and CDR2 FQGNSA. This CDR3 contains 13 residues. The CDR3 DNA follows: TGTGCCAGCAGCTTAGGGACAGGGTACGAGCAGTACTTC. Its translation: CASSLGTGYEQYF.

The CDR3 region is CASSLGTVGPGAKNIQYF. The DNA for the CDR3 is TGTGCCAGCAGTTTAGGGACAGTAGGACCTGGGGCCAAAAACATTCAGTACTTC. The chain couples TRBV27 to TRBJ2-4; 7 nucleotides align to TRBD1. The ends lost 2 bases at V and 1 base at J; junction bases unmatched: 11. Germline lookup yields CDR1 MNHEY and CDR2 SMNVEV (reference sequence). The CDR3 is 18 residues long.

The V call is TRBV5-1, the J call TRBJ2-7; no firm D call. CDR3 size: 11 residues. V was shortened by 0 bases and J by 5 bases, with 3 bases between the two germline ends. From germline, CDR1 is SGHRS and CDR2 YFSETQ. The CDR3, as DNA: TGCGCCAGCAGCTTGGCCCACGAGCAGTACTTC. Translated, it gives CASSLAHEQYF.